One sample yielded the 20 T cell receptor beta chains listed below, sequenced in a study of long-term antiretroviral therapy in people with HIV. immunoSEQ v3.0 was run at survey level. Assay: immunoSEQ multiplex PCR; the TCRdb copy retains only in-frame clones and omits some. Of tens of thousands of clones in the sample, approximately 80% are singletons; the top ten hold 7.3%. The source material was unsorted PBMCs, sampled 0.3 years after starting antiretroviral therapy. The receptor set was obtained from a man aged 35 to 55 with HIV.

The genes are TRBV5-4 and TRBJ2-5, with TRBD2 matching over 9 bases. The J segment lost 2 bases and the V segment lost 0 bases, leaving 8 bases of the junction unmatched. The CDR3 has 17 amino acids. Germline values: CDR1 SGHNT, CDR2 YYREEE (reference sequence). The CDR3 DNA sequence: TGTGCCAGCAGCTTGGGACTAGCGGCAGGAGGGCAAGAGACCCAGTACTTC. Translated: CASSLGLAAGGQETQYF.

This chain links TRBV2 with TRBJ2-1; a weak D match, TRBD1 (6 bases). Germline CDR1 is SNHLY and CDR2 is FYNNEI. The CDR3 spans 13 residues. Trimming left V 7 bases short and J 4 bases short, with 11 bases between. This CDR3 reads CASTPTGYNEQFF. CDR3 coding DNA: TGTGCCAGCACCCCGACAGGTTACAATGAGCAGTTCTTC.

This clone is a singleton in its sample. The chain combines TRBV27 with TRBJ2-3; 7 bases are a match to TRBD2. Germline V CDR1 and CDR2: MNHEY, SMNVEV (reference sequence). The CDR3 totals 14 residues. V lost 6 bases and J lost 3; bases outside the gene matches: 6. CDR3 nucleotides: TGTGCCAGCAGATCGGCGGGAGCTACAGATACGCAGTATTTT. Its protein product is CASRSAGATDTQYF.

The chain is built from TRBV19 and TRBJ1-5, with a tentative D call TRBD1 (6 bases). This CDR3 is built from 16 residues. In germline, CDR1 is LNHDA, CDR2 SQIVND (reference sequence). The V end was cut by 1 base, the J end by 1 base, with 11 bases between. Here the CDR3 reads CASSIGRGGSNQPQHF. In DNA, the CDR3 is TGTGCCAGTAGTATAGGTCGAGGGGGGAGCAATCAGCCCCAGCATTTT.

This clone was picked up a small number of times. This chain joins TRBV9 and TRBJ2-2; D unresolved. V dropped 4 bases and J dropped 6 bases, with 7 bases sitting between them. The CDR3 spans 12 residues. Germline V gene sequence: CDR1 SGDLS, CDR2 YYNGEE. CDR3 in DNA: TGTGCCAGCAGCCTCGTGGCCGGGGAGCTGTTTTTT. This translates into CASSLVAGELFF.

The genes are TRBV9 and TRBJ2-1; TRBD2 agrees at 7 bases. The CDR3 loop spans 17 amino acids. Germline CDR1 and CDR2: SGDLS and YYNGEE. Trimming removed 0 bases from V and 9 bases from J; junction bases left unmatched: 15. The CDR3 bases are TGTGCCAGCAGCGTAGGGTCCCTCGGGACTACCCCTAGTGAGCAGTTCTTC. Amino acids: CASSVGSLGTTPSEQFF.

The V and J genes are TRBV4-3 and TRBJ2-7; 10 nucleotides match TRBD2. Per the germline V gene, CDR1 is LGHNA and CDR2 is YSLEER. The CDR3 runs 17 residues. Germline trimming cut 0 bases from V and 3 bases from J; bases unmatched to any gene: 8. The CDR3 protein is CASSQERGLAGDYEQYF. CDR3 in DNA: TGCGCCAGCAGCCAAGAACGCGGGCTAGCGGGAGACTACGAGCAGTACTTC.

This chain links TRBV10-2 with TRBJ2-7; D remains unclear. V was shortened by 3 bases and J by 3 bases, with 9 bases between the two germline ends. The CDR3 consists of 13 residues. Germline values: CDR1 WSHSY, CDR2 SAAADI. The CDR3 here is CASSDGRYYEQYF. The DNA of the CDR3 is TGCGCCAGCAGTGACGGCAGGTACTACGAGCAGTACTTC.

V and J are TRBV6-5 and TRBJ2-7, with D perhaps assigned TRBD1 or TRBD2 (5 bases each). Germline assignment: CDR1 MNHEY and CDR2 SVGAGI. The CDR3 sequence is 13 residues long. Trimming removed 6 bases at V and 7 bases at J, with 16 bases between. CDR3 residues: CASSGAGFREQYF. Here the CDR3 DNA reads TGTGCCAGCAGCGGGGCAGGGTTCAGAGAGCAGTACTTC.

This rearrangement joins TRBV4-3 to TRBJ1-4; 12 positions match TRBD1. Germline V lookup: CDR1 LGHNA, CDR2 YSLEER. This CDR3 is 18 amino acids long. Unmatched junction bases numbered 14, after V lost 4 bases and J lost 8 bases. The CDR3 protein is CASSLSPGTGGFGEKLFF. CDR3 DNA sequence: TGCGCCAGCAGCCTCAGCCCGGGGACAGGGGGCTTTGGAGAAAAACTGTTTTTT.

Only one count was recorded for this clone. V and J are TRBV5-4 and TRBJ2-7; D is perhaps TRBD1 or TRBD2 (6 bases each). Per germline, CDR1 SGHNT and CDR2 YYREEE (reference sequence). The CDR3 runs 14 residues. With 2 bases removed from V and 2 bases from J, the gap between germline ends came to 11 bases. CDR3 sequence: CASSFYGGPYEQYF. The CDR3, as DNA: TGTGCCAGCAGCTTCTACGGGGGCCCCTACGAGCAGTACTTC.

The gene calls are TRBV30 and TRBJ2-3; TRBD2 is a possible D gene (5 bases). The germline gives CDR1 GTSNPN, CDR2 SVGIG (reference sequence). This CDR3 has 14 residues. V lost 1 base and J lost 4, with 12 bases in between. This chain's CDR3 is CAWSETTWADTQYF. CDR3 bases: TGTGCCTGGAGTGAGACTACTTGGGCAGATACGCAGTATTTT.

The table lists this clone with a count of one. This chain links TRBV30 with TRBJ1-4; TRBD1 agrees at 8 bases. The germline V gene encodes CDR1 GTSNPN and CDR2 SVGIG (reference sequence). The length of the CDR3 is 13 residues. The V gene end was trimmed by 5 bases and the J gene end by 4 bases; junction bases not matched to a gene: 3. Here the CDR3 DNA reads TGTGCCTGGGGGACAGGCCTTAATGAAAAACTGTTTTTT. Translated: CAWGTGLNEKLFF. The variable domain in full, completed from reference TRBV30 and TRBJ1-4, reads SQTIHQWPATLVQPVGSPLSLECTVEGTSNPNLYWYRQAAGRGLQLLFYSVGIGQISSEVPQNLSASRPQDRQFILSSKKLLLSDSGFYLCAWGTGLNEKLFFGSGTQLSVL.

The genes are TRBV28 and TRBJ2-4; TRBD2 agrees at 7 bases. Germline CDR1 is MDHEN and CDR2 is SYDVKM. Losses at the gene ends were 7 bases for V and 6 bases for J; bases not matched to a gene: 3. This CDR3 region has 12 residues. This chain's CDR3 is CASNGLGNIQYF. CDR3 sequence (DNA): TGTGCCAGCAACGGACTAGGAAACATTCAGTACTTC.

The rearrangement links TRBV7-2 to TRBJ2-3; D ambiguous. The CDR3 extends over 15 amino acids. V was trimmed by 5 bases and J by 3 bases, leaving 15 bases between them. Germline values: CDR1 SGHTA, CDR2 FQGNSA. CDR3 sequence (DNA): TGTGCCAGCAGCCTAAATCCGACCGGGACAGATACGCAGTATTTT. Its translation: CASSLNPTGTDTQYF.

The V gene is TRBV27, the J gene TRBJ2-7, with 8 bases aligning to TRBD1. V lost 8 bases and J lost 6; bases outside the gene matches: 12. Germline V gene sequence: CDR1 MNHEY, CDR2 SMNVEV (reference sequence). This CDR3 has 14 amino acids. This CDR3 is CASFPTPRGREQYF. The CDR3 DNA reads as TGTGCCAGCTTCCCTACTCCCAGGGGGCGCGAGCAGTACTTC.

This clone was counted a few times. The V call is TRBV13, the J call TRBJ1-5; D is uncertain. Deletions cut 2 bases from V and 2 bases from J, with 13 bases between. Germline assignment: CDR1 PRHDT and CDR2 FYEKMQ (reference sequence). The CDR3 covers 16 residues. The CDR3 DNA follows: TGTGCCAGCAGCTTACGCCCGGTGGGTCGCAATCAGCCCCAGCATTTT. Translation gives CASSLRPVGRNQPQHF.

The chain couples TRBV6-6 to TRBJ2-5; D is perhaps TRBD2 (5 bases). This CDR3 has 15 amino acids. The germline V gene has CDR1 MNHNY and CDR2 SVGAGI (reference sequence). Deletions cut 2 bases from V and 5 bases from J, with 15 bases between. The CDR3 region has the DNA TGTGCCAGCAGTTACCCTCAACGGACGGGGGAGACCCAGTACTTC. This gives the protein CASSYPQRTGETQYF.

This chain connects TRBV28 to TRBJ2-6; D possibly corresponds to TRBD1 (6 bases). This CDR3 has 15 residues. V was clipped by 6 bases and J by 3 bases, with 12 bases between them. Germline CDR1 reads MDHEN; CDR2 reads SYDVKM. CDR3 DNA sequence: TGTGCCAGCAGCCCAGGGGATTATGGGGCCAACGTCCTGACTTTC. Its translation is CASSPGDYGANVLTF. Based on the CDR3 plus reference TRBV28 and TRBJ2-6, the full variable domain is DVKVTQSSRYLVKRTGEKVFLECVQDMDHENMFWYRQDPGLGLRLIYFSYDVKMKEKGDIPEGYSVSREKKERFSLILESASTNQTSMYLCASSPGDYGANVLTFGAGSRLTVL.

The chain carries TRBV7-9 and TRBJ1-1; TRBD1 aligns across 9 bases. Germline-derived CDR1 and CDR2 are SEHNR and FQNEAQ (reference sequence). This CDR3 region has 16 residues. V gave up 5 bases and J gave up 1 base; unmatched junction bases: 8. The CDR3 nucleotides are TGTGCCAGCAGCCCCCCTTCGACAGGGGGGAACACTGAAGCTTTCTTT. This translates into CASSPPSTGGNTEAFF.